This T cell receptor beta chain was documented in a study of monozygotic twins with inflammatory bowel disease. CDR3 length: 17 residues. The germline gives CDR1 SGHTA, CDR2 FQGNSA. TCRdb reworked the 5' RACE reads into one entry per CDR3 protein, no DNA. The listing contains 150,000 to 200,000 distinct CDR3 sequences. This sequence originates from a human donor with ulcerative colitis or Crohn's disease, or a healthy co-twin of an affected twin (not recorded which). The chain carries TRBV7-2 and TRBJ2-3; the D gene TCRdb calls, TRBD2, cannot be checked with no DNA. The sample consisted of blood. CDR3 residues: CASSLALSSGPTDTQYF.